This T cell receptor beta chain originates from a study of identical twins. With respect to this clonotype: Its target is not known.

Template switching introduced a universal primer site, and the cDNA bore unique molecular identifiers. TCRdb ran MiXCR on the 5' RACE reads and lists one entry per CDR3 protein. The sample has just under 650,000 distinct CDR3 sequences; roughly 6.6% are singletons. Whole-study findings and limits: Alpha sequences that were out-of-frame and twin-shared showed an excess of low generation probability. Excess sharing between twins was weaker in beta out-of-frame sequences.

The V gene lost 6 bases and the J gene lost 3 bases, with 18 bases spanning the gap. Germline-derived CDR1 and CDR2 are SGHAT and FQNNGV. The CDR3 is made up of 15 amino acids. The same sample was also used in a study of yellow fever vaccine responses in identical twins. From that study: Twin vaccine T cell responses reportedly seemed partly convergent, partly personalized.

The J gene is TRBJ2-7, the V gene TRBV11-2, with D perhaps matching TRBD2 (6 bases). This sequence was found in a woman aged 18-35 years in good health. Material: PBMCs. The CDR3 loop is CASSKAGTAYYEQYF. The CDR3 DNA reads TGTGCCAGCAGTAAAGCCGGGACTGCCTACTACGAGCAGTACTTC.